Listed below are T cell receptor beta chains from one sample, sequenced in a study of T cells in Graves' hyperthyroidism and ophthalmopathy. TCRdb used MiXCR to reprocess the multiplex PCR reads, holding one entry per CDR3 protein. Of 220,000 or so distinct CDR3 sequences listed, roughly 15% are singletons. The sample comprised blood. The receptors originated from a young woman with Graves' ophthalmopathy. Each CDR3 is given with its conserved first and last residue. Fields, in order: V gene, clone size, D gene, J gene, CDR3 protein, CDR3 DNA. A D gene is named only where the DNA matches it firmly. Expanded clones are given a class, and other clones once, few, many or no size at all.

>TRBV7-8|many|NA|TRBJ1-5
CASSFRVNQPQHF
TGTGCCAGCAGCTTCAGGGTCAATCAGCCCCAGCATTTT
>TRBV20-1|many|TRBD2|TRBJ2-7
CSGGKTSRPVYEQYF
TGCAGTGGGGGGAAGACTAGCAGACCCGTCTACGAGCAGTACTTC
>TRBV7-9|many|NA|TRBJ2-7
CASSLPDRRPYEQYF
TGTGCCAGCAGCCTACCCGACAGAAGACCCTACGAGCAGTACTTC
>TRBV19|many|NA|TRBJ2-1
CASSMDGEARGQFF
TGTGCCAGTAGTATGGATGGTGAGGCTCGGGGGCAGTTCTTC
>TRBV6-2/TRBV6-3|many|NA|TRBJ2-7
CASRGLTTYEQYF
TGTGCCAGCAGGGGGCTAACTACCTACGAGCAGTACTTC
>TRBV19|few|NA|TRBJ2-2
CASTPRAGELFF
TGTGCCAGTACCCCTCGGGCCGGGGAGCTGTTTTTT
>TRBV28|NA|TRBD2|TRBJ2-7
CASSPRYTQAGAIYEQYF
TGTGCCAGCAGTCCACGCTATACCCAAGCGGGAGCCATATACGAGCAGTACTTC
>TRBV29-1|NA|TRBD2|TRBJ2-5
CSVSYPGTSGRVQETQYF
TGCAGCGTCTCCTACCCCGGGACTAGCGGGAGAGTCCAAGAGACCCAGTACTTC
>TRBV28|NA|NA|TRBJ1-1
CASSFLGGDRWEFF
TGTGCCAGCAGTTTCTTGGGGGGGGACCGGTGGGAATTCTTT
>TRBV2|many|TRBD1|TRBJ2-2
CASSGETGGWTGELFF
TGTGCCAGCAGTGGGGAGACAGGGGGCTGGACCGGGGAGCTGTTTTTT
>TRBV27|few|NA|TRBJ2-7
CASSITWDGSYEQYF
TGTGCCAGCAGTATAACCTGGGACGGATCCTACGAGCAGTACTTC
>TRBV20-1|many|NA|TRBJ1-6
CSARALGLGNSPLHF
TGCAGTGCTAGAGCTTTAGGGCTGGGGAATTCACCCCTCCACTTT
>TRBV19|many|TRBD1|TRBJ2-5
CASAPGQGTETQYF
TGTGCCAGTGCTCCGGGACAGGGGACAGAGACCCAGTACTTC
>TRBV11-2|many|TRBD1|TRBJ2-2
CASSLPSDRGRTGELFF
TGTGCCAGCAGCTTACCTTCCGACAGGGGGCGGACCGGGGAGCTGTTTTTT
>TRBV6-2/TRBV6-3|many|NA|TRBJ1-1
CASSSRGIMNTEAFF
TGTGCCAGCAGTTCGAGGGGTATTATGAACACTGAAGCTTTCTTT
>TRBV12-5|many|NA|TRBJ2-7
CASGLNRTPNFEQYF
TGTGCTAGTGGTTTGAACAGAACCCCCAACTTCGAGCAGTACTTC
>TRBV28|few|TRBD1|TRBJ1-3
CASSSTGASGNTIYF
TGTGCCAGCAGTTCTACAGGGGCCTCTGGAAACACCATATATTTT
>TRBV3-1|many|NA|TRBJ1-2
CASSRRAGANYGYTF
TGTGCCAGCAGCCGCCGGGCAGGGGCTAACTATGGCTACACCTTC
>TRBV6-1|NA|NA|TRBJ2-3
CASSLTVAMRTDTQYF
TGTGCCAGCAGTTTGACTGTCGCGATGAGGACAGATACGCAGTATTTT
>TRBV27|many|TRBD2|TRBJ2-5
CASWTSGRVQETQYF
TGTGCCAGCTGGACTAGCGGGAGGGTGCAAGAGACCCAGTACTTC
>TRBV7-9|many|NA|TRBJ2-3
CASSPHLGTDTQYF
TGTGCCAGCAGCCCACACTTAGGGACAGATACGCAGTATTTT
>TRBV7-8|many|TRBD1|TRBJ2-3
CASRPTRDRGSTDTQYF
TGTGCCAGCAGGCCGACCCGGGACAGGGGATCAACAGATACGCAGTATTTT
>TRBV6-2/TRBV6-3|many|TRBD2|TRBJ2-3
CASRLAGGPEDTQYF
TGTGCCAGCAGACTAGCGGGAGGGCCTGAGGATACGCAGTATTTT
>TRBV6-2/TRBV6-3|many|NA|TRBJ2-5
CASTPRVRETQYF
TGTGCCAGTACTCCAAGGGTGAGGGAGACCCAGTACTTC
>TRBV14|many|NA|TRBJ2-7
CASSQDLVGQRPYEQYF
TGTGCCAGCAGCCAAGATCTTGTTGGACAGCGACCCTACGAGCAGTACTTC
>TRBV7-9|NA|TRBD2|TRBJ2-4
CASSQPGLAGGKKNIQYF
TGTGCCAGCAGCCAACCCGGACTAGCGGGGGGCAAAAAAAACATTCAGTACTTC
>TRBV10-3|many|TRBD1|TRBJ1-3
CAISVDRVGNTIYF
TGTGCCATCAGCGTCGACAGGGTTGGAAACACCATATATTTT
>TRBV11-2|few|TRBD2|TRBJ2-1
CASREWASGRYEQFF
TGTGCCAGCAGGGAATGGGCTAGCGGGAGGTATGAGCAGTTCTTC
>TRBV20-1|NA|NA|TRBJ1-2
CSARANRGSGGGYTF
TGCAGTGCTCGTGCCAATAGAGGGTCGGGGGGGGGCTACACCTTC
>TRBV11-2|few|TRBD2|TRBJ2-2
CASSLGPGGHTGELFF
TGTGCCAGCAGCTTGGGACCGGGGGGGCACACCGGGGAGCTGTTTTTT
>TRBV30|many|NA|TRBJ2-7
CAWSSQGFRGEQYF
TGTGCCTGGAGTTCCCAGGGATTTAGGGGCGAGCAGTACTTC
>TRBV30|many|NA|TRBJ1-6
CAWSVRQGTDSPLHF
TGTGCCTGGAGTGTCCGGCAGGGTACGGATTCACCCCTCCACTTT
>TRBV18|many|NA|TRBJ2-2
CASSPQGPNTGELFF
TGTGCCAGCTCACCGCAGGGGCCGAACACCGGGGAGCTGTTTTTT
>TRBV12-3/TRBV12-4|many|TRBD1|TRBJ2-6
CAIKNRGRGVLGANVLTF
TGTGCCATCAAAAACAGGGGGCGTGGGGTGTTGGGGGCCAACGTCCTGACTTTC
>TRBV7-2|many|TRBD2|TRBJ2-2
CASSLTSGRARTGELFF
TGTGCCAGCAGCTTAACTAGCGGGAGGGCTCGCACCGGGGAGCTGTTTTTT
>TRBV4-3|many|NA|TRBJ2-7
CASSQDLGLARGEQYF
TGCGCCAGCAGCCAAGATCTTGGGCTAGCGAGAGGCGAGCAGTACTTC
>TRBV28|once|TRBD1|TRBJ2-2
CASSSLGTGGNTGELFF
TGTGCCAGCAGTTCTCTCGGGACAGGGGGAAACACCGGGGAGCTGTTTTTT
>TRBV12-3/TRBV12-4|many|NA|TRBJ2-2
CASSALAPNTGELFF
TGTGCCAGCAGTGCCCTAGCGCCGAACACCGGGGAGCTGTTTTTT
>TRBV6-1|many|TRBD1|TRBJ1-6
CASGRQGESPLHF
TGTGCCAGCGGAAGACAGGGAGAATCACCCCTCCACTTT
>TRBV5-8|many|NA|TRBJ2-5
CASSTTEAKETQYF
TGTGCCAGCAGTACCACGGAGGCTAAGGAGACCCAGTACTTC
>TRBV9|many|TRBD2|TRBJ2-1
CASSADGLVSNSYNEQFF
TGTGCCAGCAGCGCTGACGGACTAGTTAGCAATTCCTACAATGAGCAGTTCTTC
>TRBV18|many|TRBD1|TRBJ1-1
CASSPLKGAPNTEAFF
TGTGCCAGCTCACCACTAAAGGGGGCGCCGAACACTGAAGCTTTCTTT
>TRBV12-3/TRBV12-4|many|NA|TRBJ1-3
CASSFVLGGSSGNTIYF
TGTGCCAGCAGTTTTGTTCTAGGCGGAAGCTCTGGAAACACCATATATTTT
>TRBV5-4|few|NA|TRBJ2-2
CASSLKTKNTGELFF
TGTGCCAGCAGCCTGAAGACTAAAAACACCGGGGAGCTGTTTTTT
>TRBV30|many|NA|TRBJ1-5
CAWSPGAHQPQHF
TGTGCCTGGAGTCCGGGGGCACACCAGCCCCAGCATTTT
>TRBV20-1|many|NA|TRBJ1-5
CSAGRGSNQPQHF
TGCAGTGCGGGCAGGGGAAGCAATCAGCCCCAGCATTTT
>TRBV7-6|many|TRBD2|TRBJ2-1
CASSLVSSGSPHEQFF
TGTGCCAGCAGCTTAGTTTCTAGCGGGAGTCCCCATGAGCAGTTCTTC
>TRBV5-1|many|NA|TRBJ2-4
CASSLVQGRNIQYF
TGCGCCAGCAGCTTGGTACAGGGCCGTAACATTCAGTACTTC
>TRBV7-2|many|TRBD1|TRBJ2-7
CASSLTGTGVYEQYF
TGTGCCAGCAGCCTCACCGGGACAGGGGTCTACGAGCAGTACTTC
>TRBV12-3/TRBV12-4|few|NA|TRBJ1-3
CASTPQAGNTIYF
TGTGCCAGCACCCCGCAGGCTGGAAACACCATATATTTT
>TRBV7-2|many|TRBD1|TRBJ1-2
CASSASGGDYGYTF
TGTGCCAGCAGCGCGTCAGGGGGCGACTATGGCTACACCTTC
>TRBV13|NA|TRBD1|TRBJ1-1
CASSRRDRGQNTEAFF
TGTGCCAGCAGCCGCCGGGACAGGGGGCAGAACACTGAAGCTTTCTTT
>TRBV20-1|many|NA|TRBJ1-1
CSASGAAHMNTEAFF
TGCAGTGCTAGTGGGGCAGCACATATGAACACTGAAGCTTTCTTT
>TRBV29-1|many|NA|TRBJ2-1
CSVAPTGNEQFF
TGCAGCGTTGCCCCGACTGGGAATGAGCAGTTCTTC
>TRBV4-1|NA|TRBD1|TRBJ1-4
CASRLDPGQGNEKLFF
TGCGCCAGCAGACTAGACCCGGGACAGGGTAATGAAAAACTGTTTTTT
>TRBV27|NA|NA|TRBJ1-6
CASSLSNPTGSSYNSPLHF
TGTGCCAGCAGTTTATCCAACCCGACAGGTAGCTCCTATAATTCACCCCTCCACTTT
>TRBV4-1|many|TRBD1|TRBJ1-2
CASSQGPQGGWAGYTF
TGCGCCAGCAGCCAAGGGCCACAGGGGGGATGGGCTGGCTACACCTTC